The TCR beta chain under discussion was sequenced for a study of Graves' ophthalmopathy and Graves' hyperthyroidism. This clonotype was seen ten or more times. The TCR beta CDR3 regions underwent amplification from RNA transcripts. Scientists carried out first-round RT-PCR using HTBI primers and then a second-round multiplex PCR. TCRdb re-derived calls from the multiplex PCR reads in MiXCR, one entry per CDR3 protein. The sample consists of fewer than 350,000 distinct CDR3 sequences, roughly 16% of them appearing once. What was sequenced was peripheral blood. The receptor's source is an adult man with Graves' ophthalmopathy.

The CDR3 loop reads CSVGKGQETEAFF. The CDR3, as DNA: TGCAGCGTTGGAAAAGGACAGGAAACTGAAGCTTTCTTT. This chain joins TRBV29-1 and TRBJ1-1, with 7 bases that match TRBD1. V shed 4 bases and J 5 bases; nucleotides not matched to a gene: 7. This CDR3 region has 13 residues. Germline V gives CDR1 SQVTM, CDR2 ANQGSEA.